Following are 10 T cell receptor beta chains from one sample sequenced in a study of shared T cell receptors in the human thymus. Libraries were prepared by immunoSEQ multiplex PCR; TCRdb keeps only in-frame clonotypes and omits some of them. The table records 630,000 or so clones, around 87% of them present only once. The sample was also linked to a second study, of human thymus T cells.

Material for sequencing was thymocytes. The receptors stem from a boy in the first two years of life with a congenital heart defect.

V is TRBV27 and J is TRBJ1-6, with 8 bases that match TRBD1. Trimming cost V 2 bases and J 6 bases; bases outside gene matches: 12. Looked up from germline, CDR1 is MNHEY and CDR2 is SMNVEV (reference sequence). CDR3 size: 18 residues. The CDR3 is CASSLGMQGARGNSPLHF. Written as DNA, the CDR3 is TGTGCCAGCAGTTTAGGAATGCAGGGGGCGAGAGGTAATTCACCCCTCCACTTT.

The CDR3 loop reads CASSGGTSVSTDTQYF. The CDR3 nucleotides read TGTGCCAGCAGCGGAGGGACTAGCGTGTCCACAGATACGCAGTATTTT. This chain joins TRBV9 and TRBJ2-3; 10 nucleotides match TRBD2. The germline CDR1 and CDR2 sequences are SGDLS and YYNGEE. V dropped 3 bases and J dropped 2; count of bases not matched to a gene: 6. CDR3 length: 16 residues.

The CDR3 reads CASSDYLADTQYF. CDR3 in DNA: TGTGCCAGCAGTGACTATCTAGCAGATACGCAGTATTTT. The V call is TRBV6-1, the J call TRBJ2-3; D is uncertain. The CDR3 runs 13 residues. Germline V gene sequence: CDR1 MNHNS, CDR2 SASEGT. The ends were cut back, 3 bases at V and 4 bases at J, with 8 bases in the middle.

CDR3 sequence: CASSLTIQGEETQYF. CDR3 nucleotides: TGTGCCAGCAGCTTGACCATCCAAGGGGAAGAGACCCAGTACTTC. The chain employs TRBV5-8 and TRBJ2-5, with a tentative D call TRBD1 (5 bases). The germline V and J ends were trimmed by 1 base and 3 bases, with 13 bases remaining between them. The CDR3 spans 15 residues. Germline V gives CDR1 SGHTS, CDR2 YDEGEE.

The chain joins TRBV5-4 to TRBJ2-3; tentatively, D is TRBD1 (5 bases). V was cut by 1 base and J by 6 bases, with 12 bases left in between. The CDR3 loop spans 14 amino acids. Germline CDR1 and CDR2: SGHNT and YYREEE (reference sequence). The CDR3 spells CASSLRGPGDTQYF. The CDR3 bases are TGTGCCAGCAGCTTGAGGGGCCCCGGCGATACGCAGTATTTT.

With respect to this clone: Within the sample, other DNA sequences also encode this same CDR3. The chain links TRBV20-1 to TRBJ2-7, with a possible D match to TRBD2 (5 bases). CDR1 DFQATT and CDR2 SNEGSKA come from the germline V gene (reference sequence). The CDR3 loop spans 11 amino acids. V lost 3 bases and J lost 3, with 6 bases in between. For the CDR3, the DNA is TGCAGTGCTAGGGGGAGCTACGAGCAGTACTTC. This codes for CSARGSYEQYF.

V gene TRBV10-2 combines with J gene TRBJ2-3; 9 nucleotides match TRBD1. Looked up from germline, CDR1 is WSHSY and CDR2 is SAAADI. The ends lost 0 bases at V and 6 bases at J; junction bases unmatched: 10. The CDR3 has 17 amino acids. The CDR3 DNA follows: TGCGCCAGCAGTGAGTCGAGGAGTGGGGGACAGGGCGATACGCAGTATTTT. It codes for CASSESRSGGQGDTQYF.

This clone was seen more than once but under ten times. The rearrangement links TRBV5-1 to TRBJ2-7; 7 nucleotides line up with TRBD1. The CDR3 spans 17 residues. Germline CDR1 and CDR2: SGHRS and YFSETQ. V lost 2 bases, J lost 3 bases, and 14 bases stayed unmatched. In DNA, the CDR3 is TGCGCCAGCAGCTTCCCTCGTTCGACAGGGTCTCTCTACGAGCAGTACTTC. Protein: CASSFPRSTGSLYEQYF.

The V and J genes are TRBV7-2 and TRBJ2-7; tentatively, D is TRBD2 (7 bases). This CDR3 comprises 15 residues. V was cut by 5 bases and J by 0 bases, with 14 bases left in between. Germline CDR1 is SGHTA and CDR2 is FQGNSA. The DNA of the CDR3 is TGTGCCAGCAGCCCCGGGGGGCCCGGCTCCTACGAGCAGTACTTC. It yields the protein CASSPGGPGSYEQYF.

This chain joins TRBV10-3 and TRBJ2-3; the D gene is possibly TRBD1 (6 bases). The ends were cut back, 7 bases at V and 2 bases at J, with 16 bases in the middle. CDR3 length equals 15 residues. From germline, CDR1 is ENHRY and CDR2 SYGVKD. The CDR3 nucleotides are TGTGCCATCAAGGACAGCCTTACCCCCACAGATACGCAGTATTTT. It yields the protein CAIKDSLTPTDTQYF.